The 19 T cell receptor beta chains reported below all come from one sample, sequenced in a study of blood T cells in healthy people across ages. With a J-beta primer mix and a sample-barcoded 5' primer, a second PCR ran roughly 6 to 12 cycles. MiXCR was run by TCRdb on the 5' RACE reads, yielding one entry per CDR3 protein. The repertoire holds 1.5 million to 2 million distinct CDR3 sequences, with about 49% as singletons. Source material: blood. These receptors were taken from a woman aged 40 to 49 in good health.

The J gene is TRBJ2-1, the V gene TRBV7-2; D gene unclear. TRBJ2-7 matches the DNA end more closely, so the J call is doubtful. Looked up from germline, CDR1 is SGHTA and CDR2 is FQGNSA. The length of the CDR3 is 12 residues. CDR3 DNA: TGTGCCAGCCGACCCAATTTCAATGAGCAGTACTTC. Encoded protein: CASRPNFNEQYF.

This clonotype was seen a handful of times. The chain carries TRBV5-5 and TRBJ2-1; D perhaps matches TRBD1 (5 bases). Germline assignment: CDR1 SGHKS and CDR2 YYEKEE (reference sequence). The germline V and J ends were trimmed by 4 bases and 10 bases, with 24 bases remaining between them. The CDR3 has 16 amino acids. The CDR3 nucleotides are TGTGCCAGCAGCGTGGCCCCCGCAGGGTATCTTGCCGAGCAGTTCTTC. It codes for CASSVAPAGYLAEQFF.

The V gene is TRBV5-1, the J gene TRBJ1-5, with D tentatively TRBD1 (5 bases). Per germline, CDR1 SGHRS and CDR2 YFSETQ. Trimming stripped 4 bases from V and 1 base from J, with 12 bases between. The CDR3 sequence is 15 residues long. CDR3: CASSVPGGSNQPQHF. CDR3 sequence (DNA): TGCGCCAGCAGCGTCCCGGGGGGGAGCAATCAGCCCCAGCATTTT.

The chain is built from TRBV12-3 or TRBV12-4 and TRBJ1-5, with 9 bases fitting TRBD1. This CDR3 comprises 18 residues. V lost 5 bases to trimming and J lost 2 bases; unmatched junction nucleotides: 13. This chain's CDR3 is CASSRLDRGRSGNQPQHF. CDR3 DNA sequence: TGTGCCAGCAGTCGCCTGGACAGGGGTAGATCCGGCAATCAGCCCCAGCATTTT.

The CDR3 bases are TGTGCCAGCTCACCACCGAGGGGGCCCGATCACAATGAGCAGTACTTC. Protein product: CASSPPRGPDHNEQYF. The J gene is TRBJ2-1, the V gene TRBV18; TRBD1 aligns across 7 bases. The end of the DNA is better explained by TRBJ2-7, so the J call may be wrong. From germline, CDR1 is KGHSH and CDR2 LQKENI. The CDR3 length is 16 residues.

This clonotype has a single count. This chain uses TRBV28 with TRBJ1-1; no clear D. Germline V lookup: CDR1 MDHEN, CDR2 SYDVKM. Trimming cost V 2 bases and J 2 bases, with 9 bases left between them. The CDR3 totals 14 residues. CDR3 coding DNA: TGTGCCAGCAGTTTACAGTTGCCAAACACTGAAGCTTTCTTT. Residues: CASSLQLPNTEAFF.

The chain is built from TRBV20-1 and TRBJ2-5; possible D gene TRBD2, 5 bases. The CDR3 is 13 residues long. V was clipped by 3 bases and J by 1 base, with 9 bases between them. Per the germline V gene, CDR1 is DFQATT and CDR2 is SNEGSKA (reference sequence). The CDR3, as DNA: TGCAGTGCTAGGGCTAGCCTCCAAGAGACCCAGTACTTC. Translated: CSARASLQETQYF.

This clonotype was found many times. CDR3 coding DNA: TGCAGCGTTGAGTCAGGGGAGGAGACCCAGTACTTC. It translates to CSVESGEETQYF. This chain connects TRBV29-1 to TRBJ2-5; possible D gene TRBD1, 6 bases. The germline V and J ends were trimmed by 3 bases and 5 bases, with 10 bases remaining between them. This CDR3 contains 12 residues. The V gene's germline CDR1 is SQVTM and CDR2 ANQGSEA.

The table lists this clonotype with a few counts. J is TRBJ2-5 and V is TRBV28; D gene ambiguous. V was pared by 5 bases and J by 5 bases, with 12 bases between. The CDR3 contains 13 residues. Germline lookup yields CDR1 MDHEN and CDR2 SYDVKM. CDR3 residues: CASSPIFEETQYF. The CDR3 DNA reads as TGTGCCAGCAGTCCAATTTTCGAGGAGACCCAGTACTTC.

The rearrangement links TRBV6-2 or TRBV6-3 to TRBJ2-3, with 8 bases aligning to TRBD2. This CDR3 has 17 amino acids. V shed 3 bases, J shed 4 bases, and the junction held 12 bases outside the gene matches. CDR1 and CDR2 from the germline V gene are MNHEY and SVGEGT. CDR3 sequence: CASSYRPRAGDPDTQYF. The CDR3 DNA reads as TGTGCCAGCAGTTATCGGCCTCGAGCGGGGGATCCAGATACGCAGTATTTT.

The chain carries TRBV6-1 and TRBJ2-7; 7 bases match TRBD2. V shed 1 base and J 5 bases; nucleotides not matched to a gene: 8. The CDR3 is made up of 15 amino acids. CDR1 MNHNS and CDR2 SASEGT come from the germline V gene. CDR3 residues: CASSEVVTGRDEQYF. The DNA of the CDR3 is TGTGCCAGCAGTGAAGTGGTAACGGGGAGGGACGAGCAGTACTTC.

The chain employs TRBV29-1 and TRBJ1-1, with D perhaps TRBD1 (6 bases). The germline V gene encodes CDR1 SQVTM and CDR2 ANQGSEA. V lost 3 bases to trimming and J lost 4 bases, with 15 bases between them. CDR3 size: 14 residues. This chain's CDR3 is CSVEGQGSVTEAFF. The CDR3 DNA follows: TGCAGCGTTGAGGGGCAGGGGTCCGTCACTGAAGCTTTCTTT.

CDR3 sequence reads: CASSQGIRAANYGYTF. The CDR3 DNA is TGTGCCAGCAGCCAAGGGATCAGGGCCGCTAACTATGGCTACACCTTC. The chain recombines TRBV4-2 with TRBJ1-2, with a possible D match to TRBD1 (5 bases). The ends were cut back, 1 base at V and 0 bases at J, with 12 bases in the middle. This CDR3 comprises 16 residues. Germline CDR1 is LGHNA and CDR2 is YNFKEQ.

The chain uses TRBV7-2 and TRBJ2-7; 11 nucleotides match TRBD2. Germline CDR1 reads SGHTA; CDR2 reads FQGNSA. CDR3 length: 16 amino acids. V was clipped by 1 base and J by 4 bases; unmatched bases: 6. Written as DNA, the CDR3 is TGTGCCAGCAGCTTAGGTGGGACTAGCGGACTATACGAGCAGTACTTC. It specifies CASSLGGTSGLYEQYF.

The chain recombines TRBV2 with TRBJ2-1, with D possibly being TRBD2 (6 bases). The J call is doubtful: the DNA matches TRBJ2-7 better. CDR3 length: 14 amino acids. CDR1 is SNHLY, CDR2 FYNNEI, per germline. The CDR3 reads CASCGTSSYNEQYF. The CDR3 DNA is TGTGCCAGCTGCGGGACGAGCTCCTACAATGAGCAGTACTTC.

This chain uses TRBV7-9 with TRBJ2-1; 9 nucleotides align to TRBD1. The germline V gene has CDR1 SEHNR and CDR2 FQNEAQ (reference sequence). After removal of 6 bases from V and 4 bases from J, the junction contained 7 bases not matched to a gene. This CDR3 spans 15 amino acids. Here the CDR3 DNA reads TGTGCCAGCAGTTTCACAGGGGGCACTTACAATGAGCAGTTCTTC. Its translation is CASSFTGGTYNEQFF.

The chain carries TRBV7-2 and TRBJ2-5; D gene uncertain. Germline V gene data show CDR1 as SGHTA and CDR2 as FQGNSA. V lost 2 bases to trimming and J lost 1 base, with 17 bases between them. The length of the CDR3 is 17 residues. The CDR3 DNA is TGTGCCAGCAGCTTAATGTTGGCACCCCGGATCCAAGAGACCCAGTACTTC. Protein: CASSLMLAPRIQETQYF.

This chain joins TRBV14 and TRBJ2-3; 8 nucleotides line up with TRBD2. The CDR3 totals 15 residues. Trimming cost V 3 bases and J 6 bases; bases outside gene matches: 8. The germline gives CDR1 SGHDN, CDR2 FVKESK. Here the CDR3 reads CASSQEGLVRDTQYF. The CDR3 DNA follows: TGTGCCAGCAGCCAGGAGGGACTAGTGAGGGATACGCAGTATTTT. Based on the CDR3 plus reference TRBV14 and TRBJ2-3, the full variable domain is EAGVTQFPSHSVIEKGQTVTLRCDPISGHDNLYWYRRVMGKEIKFLLHFVKESKQDESGMPNNRFLAERTGGTYSTLKVQPAELEDSGVYFCASSQEGLVRDTQYFGPGTRLTVL.

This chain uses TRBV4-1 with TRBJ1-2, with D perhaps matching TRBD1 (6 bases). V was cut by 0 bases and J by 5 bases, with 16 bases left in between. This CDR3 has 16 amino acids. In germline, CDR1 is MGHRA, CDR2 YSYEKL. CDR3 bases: TGCGCCAGCAGCCAAGATGCCCCGGGGGCAGGGTATGGCTACACCTTC. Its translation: CASSQDAPGAGYGYTF.